A selection of T cell receptor beta chains follows, all from one sample in a study of blood T cell repertoires in COVID-19. Profiled with immunoSEQ multiplex PCR; TCRdb holds only in-frame clones, not every one. The sample yields fewer than 120,000 clones, nearly 90% seen once. The source material was peripheral blood. The receptors here all came from a human donor in a cohort sampled during active COVID-19. Each CDR3 is given with its conserved first and last residue. D genes are given only for firm matches. Not all rows give a size; the values are once, few, many and, for expanded clones, a class.

>.|TRBV25-1|.|TRBJ1-6
TGTGCCAGCAGCGCGGCGGGGGGGGGTTCACCCCTCCACTTT
CASSAAGGGSPLHF
>.|TRBV7-8|.|TRBJ1-1
TGTGCCAGCAGCTCGTTCACAGGGAAGATCATGAACACTGAAGCTTTCTTT
CASSSFTGKIMNTEAFF
>TRBD2|TRBV27|.|TRBJ2-7
TGTGCCAGCAGCGATAGCATAGCGGGGCCTGATATCGAGCAGTACTTC
CASSDSIAGPDIEQYF
>TRBD1|TRBV6-5|.|TRBJ1-2
TGTGCCACCCTCGCCGGGACAGGGAGTTTCGTTGGCTACACCTTC
CATLAGTGSFVGYTF
>TRBD1|TRBV5-6|.|TRBJ2-3
TGTGCCAGCAGCTTAGGTGGATCGGGACAGACATCAGATACGCAGTATTTT
CASSLGGSGQTSDTQYF
>.|TRBV9|.|TRBJ1-3
TGTGCCAGCAGCGTAGGTATAATGGGGGCCCCTTCTGGAAACACCATATATTTT
CASSVGIMGAPSGNTIYF
>TRBD2|TRBV2|.|TRBJ2-1
TGTGCCAGCAGTGGTCAGGGATTTGCGGGGGGGCGTGAGTTCTTC
CASSGQGFAGGREFF
>.|TRBV19|few|TRBJ1-1
TGTGCCAGTAAGGGGACACCAAACACTGAAGCTTTCTTT
CASKGTPNTEAFF
>TRBD2|TRBV5-1|.|TRBJ2-3
TGCGCCAGCAGCTTGGAGGGACTACCTAGGGGTACGCAGTATTTT
CASSLEGLPRGTQYF
>.|TRBV28|.|TRBJ1-5
TGTGCCAGCAGTTTCTCAACAGGGTATAGCAATCAGCCCCAGCATTTT
CASSFSTGYSNQPQHF
>.|TRBV6-1|.|TRBJ2-1
TGTGCCAGCAGTGTGTCCGGGACTGGGGCGTACAATGAGCAGTTCTTC
CASSVSGTGAYNEQFF
>TRBD1|TRBV6-5|.|TRBJ2-1
TGTGCCAGCAGTATTCGAGGACAGGGCTACAATGAGCAGTTCTTC
CASSIRGQGYNEQFF
>TRBD2|TRBV7-9|.|TRBJ2-1
TGTGCCTCCATGTTGGCGGGAGGGCCGGAACGGTTCTTC
CASMLAGGPERFF
>.|TRBV28|.|TRBJ2-1
TGTGCCAGCAGAGGACAGAGCAGGGTGGAGTACAATGAGCAGTTCTTC
CASRGQSRVEYNEQFF
>TRBD2|TRBV7-2|.|TRBJ2-1
TGTGCCAGCACCCCGGCCCCCTATTTTAGGGAGGGGGAGCAGTTCTTC
CASTPAPYFREGEQFF
>.|TRBV15|.|TRBJ2-6
TGTGCCGCCAGGGAGGCTGGGGCCAACGTCCTGACTTTC
CAAREAGANVLTF
>TRBD1|TRBV9|once|TRBJ1-6
TGTGCCAGCAGCCCTACCAGACAGGGGCATTCACCCCTCCACTTT
CASSPTRQGHSPLHF
>.|TRBV4-3|.|TRBJ1-2
TGCGCCAGCAGCCAAGGGGACGCGGGAGTCTCCTATGGCTACACCTTC
CASSQGDAGVSYGYTF
>.|TRBV5-8|.|TRBJ2-2
TGTGCCAGCAGCGTGGGGACAAAGGCCCGCACCGGGGAGCTGTTTTTT
CASSVGTKARTGELFF
>TRBD1|TRBV2|few|TRBJ2-5
TGTGCCAGCCGACAGGGGGCAGGAGAGACCCAGTACTTC
CASRQGAGETQYF
>TRBD1|TRBV7-6|.|TRBJ1-3
TGTGCCAGCAGCTCGTTGGAACCGGGACAGGGGATCTCTGGAAACACCATATATTTT
CASSSLEPGQGISGNTIYF
>TRBD1|TRBV4-3|.|TRBJ1-5
TGCGCCAGCAGCCAAGATTTGGGCGGGACAGGTAGCAATCAGCCCCAGCATTTT
CASSQDLGGTGSNQPQHF
>TRBD2|TRBV25-1|.|TRBJ2-1
TGTGCCACGCTGGGACTAGCCTATGAGCAGTTCTTC
CATLGLAYEQFF
>.|TRBV6-1|.|TRBJ2-2
TGTGCCAGCAGTGAACCGGGAAACACCGGGGAGCTGTTTTTT
CASSEPGNTGELFF
>.|TRBV2|.|TRBJ2-1
TGTGCCAGCAATAGCGGAGCCTACAATGAGCAGTTCTTC
CASNSGAYNEQFF
>TRBD2|TRBV3-1/TRBV3-2|.|TRBJ2-5
TGTGCCAGCAGCCGTGGACCTACTAGCGGACAAGAGACCCAGTACTTC
CASSRGPTSGQETQYF
>TRBD1|TRBV15|.|TRBJ1-2
TGTGCCACCAGCAGAGAATCCGGGACAGTTTATGGCTACACCTTC
CATSRESGTVYGYTF
>.|TRBV28|once|TRBJ2-7
TGTGCCAGCAGTCACTTTAGAGGGAATGAGCAGTACTTC
CASSHFRGNEQYF
>.|TRBV25-1|.|TRBJ2-1
TGTGCCAGCAGTGAATGGAAAAGGGGGGGTTCCTACAATGAGCAGTTCTTC
CASSEWKRGGSYNEQFF
>.|TRBV28|.|TRBJ2-3
TGTGCCAGCAGGACAACAGGTAGCACAGATACGCAGTATTTT
CASRTTGSTDTQYF
>TRBD2|TRBV29-1|.|TRBJ2-1
TGCAGCGTTCGGACTAGCGGGAGGGGGGGTGAGCAGTTCTTC
CSVRTSGRGGEQFF
>.|TRBV28|.|TRBJ2-7
TGTGCCAGCAGTTGGACACAACTCTCCTACGAGCAGTACTTC
CASSWTQLSYEQYF
>TRBD1|TRBV27|.|TRBJ1-1
TGTGCCAGCAGCGAACAGGGGGCCGGCACTGAAGCTTTCTTT
CASSEQGAGTEAFF
>TRBD1|TRBV6-5|few|TRBJ1-1
TGTGCCAGCAGCCTGGGGACAGCTAACACTGAAGCTTTCTTT
CASSLGTANTEAFF
>.|TRBV6-6|.|TRBJ2-7
TGTGCCAGCTCCTCTGGTCGACTAGATTCCCACGAGCAGTACTTC
CASSSGRLDSHEQYF
>.|TRBV11-2|.|TRBJ2-5
TGTGCCAGCAGCAGTCGTCGGACTATCCAAGAGACCCAGTACTTC
CASSSRRTIQETQYF
>.|TRBV5-1|.|TRBJ1-3
TGCGCCAGCAGCTTCGGGTTTTGGATTTTAACCATATATTTT
CASSFGFWILTIYF
>.|TRBV4-3|.|TRBJ1-6
TGCGCCAGCAGCCAAGATAAGGAGAATAATTCACCCCTCCACTTT
CASSQDKENNSPLHF
>.|TRBV5-8|few|TRBJ1-5
TGTGCCAGCAGCCTGAGAAATCAGCCCCAGCATTTT
CASSLRNQPQHF
>.|TRBV30|.|TRBJ1-4
TGTGCCTGGAGCCGAGACTCCTTTTCTGAAAAACTGTTTTTT
CAWSRDSFSEKLFF
>.|TRBV4-2|.|TRBJ1-2
TGTGCCAGCAGCCAAGACGGGAGCTATGGCTACACCTTC
CASSQDGSYGYTF
>.|TRBV2|.|TRBJ2-3
TGTGCCAGCAGTACACACAGAGATACGCAGTATTTT
CASSTHRDTQYF
>.|TRBV25-1|few|TRBJ1-2
TGTGCCAGCAGTGAACTTAGGGGTGGCTACACCTTC
CASSELRGGYTF
>.|TRBV19|.|TRBJ1-6
TGTGCCAGTAGTGCCCAACAGGGCTCACGAAATTCACCCCTCCACTTT
CASSAQQGSRNSPLHF
>TRBD2|TRBV19|once|TRBJ2-3
TGTGCCAGTAGTAGTCGGGGGGGCACAGATACGCAGTATTTT
CASSSRGGTDTQYF
>.|TRBV28|.|TRBJ2-7
TGTGCCAGCAGTTTCTTCGGGGACGAGCAGTACTTC
CASSFFGDEQYF
>TRBD1|TRBV5-1|few|TRBJ2-7
TGCGCCAGCAGCTTGGCAGCAAGGACAGGGGGCGGAGAGCAGTACTTC
CASSLAARTGGGEQYF
>.|TRBV7-2|.|TRBJ2-1
TGTGCCAGCAGCAACCAACAGGGATGGGACGTCTTTAGACAGTTCTTC
CASSNQQGWDVFRQFF
>.|TRBV9|.|TRBJ1-5
TGTGCCAGCAGCGTAGATCCAGGGGTCGGACCCCAGCATTTT
CASSVDPGVGPQHF
>TRBD1|TRBV7-9|.|TRBJ2-7
TGTGCCAGCAGCTTAACGGGACAGGGTTACGAGCAGTACTTC
CASSLTGQGYEQYF
>TRBD1|TRBV18|.|TRBJ2-7
TGTGCCAGCTCAGCCGGGACAGTTGGCTACGAGCAGTACTTC
CASSAGTVGYEQYF
>.|TRBV10-1|.|TRBJ1-1
TGCGCCAGCAGTTTACAGGGTGGCACTGAAGCTTTCTTT
CASSLQGGTEAFF
>.|TRBV19|.|TRBJ2-3
TGTGCCAGTAGTATAGTCAAAGATACGCAGTATTTT
CASSIVKDTQYF
>TRBD1|TRBV6-5|.|TRBJ1-6
TGTGCCAGCAATGGACAGGGGGCTAATTCACCCCTCCACTTT
CASNGQGANSPLHF
>TRBD1|TRBV7-2|.|TRBJ2-5
TGTGCCAGCAGCTTAGAGGGGGCTACGAGTGAGACCCAGTACTTC
CASSLEGATSETQYF
>.|TRBV9|.|TRBJ2-6
TGTGCCAGCAGCCCCCATGTAGGCGGACAAAGCTCTGGGGCCAACGTCCTGACTTTC
CASSPHVGGQSSGANVLTF
>.|TRBV4-1|few|TRBJ1-4
TGCGCCAGCAGCCAAGGGCTCGCGGCTCCTAATGAAAAACTGTTTTTT
CASSQGLAAPNEKLFF
>TRBD2|TRBV5-1|.|TRBJ2-7
TGCGCCAGCAGCTTGGAGGGACTAGCGACCTACGAGCAGTACTTC
CASSLEGLATYEQYF
>.|TRBV27|.|TRBJ1-1
TGTGCCAGCAGTGATCGAAGAGGGAGGATGAACACTGAAGCTTTCTTT
CASSDRRGRMNTEAFF